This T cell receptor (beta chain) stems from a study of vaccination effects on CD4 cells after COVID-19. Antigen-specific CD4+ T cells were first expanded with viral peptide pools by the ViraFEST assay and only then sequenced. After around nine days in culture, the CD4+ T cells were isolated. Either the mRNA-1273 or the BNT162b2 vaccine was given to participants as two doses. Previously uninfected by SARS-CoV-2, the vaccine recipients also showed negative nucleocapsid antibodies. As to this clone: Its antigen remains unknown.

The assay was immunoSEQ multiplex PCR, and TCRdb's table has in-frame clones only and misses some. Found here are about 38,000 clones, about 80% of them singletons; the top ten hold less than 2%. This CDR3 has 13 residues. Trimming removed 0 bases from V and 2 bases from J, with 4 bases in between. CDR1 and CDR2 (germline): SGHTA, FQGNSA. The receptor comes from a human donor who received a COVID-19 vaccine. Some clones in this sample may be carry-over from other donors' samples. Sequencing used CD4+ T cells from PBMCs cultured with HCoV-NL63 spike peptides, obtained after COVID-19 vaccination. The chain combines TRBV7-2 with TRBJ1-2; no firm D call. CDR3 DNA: TGTGCCAGCAGCTTAGCCGTAAACTATGGCTACACCTTC. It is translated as CASSLAVNYGYTF.